In this sample, the clone carrying this T cell receptor (beta chain) turned up a few times. Unique molecular identifiers were incorporated during preparation of the TCRbeta library. TCRdb ran MiXCR on the PCR reads and lists one entry per CDR3 protein. The sample shows around 440,000 distinct CDR3 sequences, about 10% of them seen only once. The data are from a study of T-cell reconstitution after alpha-beta-depleted transplantation in children. The clonotype comes from a child aged 2 to 10 with inherited bone marrow failure, due to receive a stem cell transplant. Material: PBMCs, obtained before TCRalphabeta/CD19-depleted stem cell transplant.

The CDR3: CSAPPTSGRSGYIQYF. Here the CDR3 DNA reads TGCAGTGCCCCACCGACTAGCGGGAGATCAGGGTACATTCAGTACTTC. J is TRBJ2-4 and V is TRBV20-1; TRBD2 aligns across 12 bases. Germline CDR1 DFQATT, CDR2 SNEGSKA (reference sequence). Trimming took 6 bases from V and 8 from J; bases not matched to a gene: 14. The CDR3 covers 16 residues.